A selection of T cell receptor beta chains follows, all from one sample in a study of beta chain features in type 1 diabetes. The method was immunoSEQ multiplex PCR; TCRdb's version includes in-frame clones alone and lacks a portion of them. Altogether approximately 250,000 clones are present, 11% being singletons, with the ten largest covering 0.017%. The sequencing input was naive CD4+ T cells from blood. The origin of the receptors is a man aged 25-45 years with type 1 diabetes. Each CDR3 is given with its conserved first and last residue. Each record gives: CDR3 protein, CDR3 DNA, D gene, clone size, CDR3 length, V gene, J gene. The D gene is left open where the match is weak. The size entry is marked missing in some rows and otherwise reads once, few, many or a size class.

CASRVGADTQYF	TGTGCCAGCAGGGTGGGCGCCGATACGCAGTATTTT	.	.	12	TRBV7-2	TRBJ2-3
CASSFSPGSETQYF	TGTGCCAGCAGCTTCTCACCGGGGTCCGAGACCCAGTACTTC	.	few	14	TRBV5-8	TRBJ2-5
CASRGGVSNQPQHF	TGTGCCAGCCGCGGGGGTGTAAGCAATCAGCCCCAGCATTTT	.	.	14	TRBV28	TRBJ1-5
CASSDQDRGTSPLHF	TGCGCCAGCAGTGATCAGGACAGGGGTACTTCACCCCTCCACTTT	TRBD1	few	15	TRBV23-1	TRBJ1-6
CASSLQGRNYGYTF	TGTGCCAGCAGCCTCCAGGGTCGTAACTATGGCTACACCTTC	.	.	14	TRBV5-4	TRBJ1-2
CAWSEQEPNIQYF	TGTGCCTGGAGCGAACAGGAACCAAACATTCAGTACTTC	.	few	13	TRBV30	TRBJ2-4
CAWKRTSGPRGELFF	TGTGCCTGGAAAAGGACTAGCGGCCCCAGGGGGGAGCTGTTTTTT	TRBD2	.	15	TRBV30	TRBJ2-2
CASRAVGPGFTEAFF	TGTGCCAGCAGGGCTGTGGGCCCTGGGTTTACTGAAGCTTTCTTT	.	few	15	TRBV11-2	TRBJ1-1
CASRAGGGNSPLHF	TGTGCCAGTAGAGCAGGGGGCGGCAATTCACCCCTCCACTTT	TRBD1	.	14	TRBV19	TRBJ1-6
CASSFRRGDFGGANVLTF	TGTGCCAGCAGTTTTCGGCGGGGGGATTTTGGTGGGGCCAACGTCCTGACTTTC	TRBD2	few	18	TRBV28	TRBJ2-6
CAWSVRGNTEAFF	TGTGCCTGGAGTGTACGCGGGAACACTGAAGCTTTCTTT	.	few	13	TRBV30	TRBJ1-1
CASSLDRNIQYF	TGTGCCAGCAGCTTGGACAGAAACATTCAGTACTTC	.	.	12	TRBV5-4	TRBJ2-4
CAWSVTGRGNEKLFF	TGTGCCTGGAGTGTGACGGGTAGGGGAAATGAAAAACTGTTTTTT	.	.	15	TRBV30	TRBJ1-4
CASSFSPPGELFF	TGCGCCAGCAGCTTCTCTCCTCCGGGGGAGCTGTTTTTT	.	few	13	TRBV5-1	TRBJ2-2
CASSSSENTQYF	TGTGCCAGCAGCTCAAGCGAGAATACGCAGTATTTT	.	.	12	TRBV7-3	TRBJ2-3
CATSKSANEQFF	TGTGCCACCAGCAAATCAGCGAATGAGCAGTTCTTC	.	.	12	TRBV15	TRBJ2-1
CASSHDGTVNTEAFF	TGTGCCAGCAGCCACGATGGGACAGTGAACACTGAAGCTTTCTTT	TRBD1	few	15	TRBV4-2	TRBJ1-1
CASGDSPGQPQHF	TGTGCCAGCGGCGACAGTCCAGGACAGCCCCAGCATTTT	.	few	13	TRBV28	TRBJ1-5
CASSEGGTRADTQYF	TGTGCCAGCAGTGAAGGGGGGACTAGAGCAGATACGCAGTATTTT	TRBD2	.	15	TRBV2	TRBJ2-3
CASSRLADFNEQFF	TGTGCCAGCAGCCGGCTAGCGGATTTCAATGAGCAGTTCTTC	TRBD2	few	14	TRBV14	TRBJ2-1
CASSFRGDGTDTQYF	TGCGCCAGCAGCTTCAGGGGGGATGGCACAGATACGCAGTATTTT	.	.	15	TRBV5-1	TRBJ2-3
CASSSGQGRNIQYF	TGTGCCAGCAGTTCGGGACAGGGGAGAAACATTCAGTACTTC	TRBD1	few	14	TRBV28	TRBJ2-4
CASSVGGVNTEAFF	TGTGCCAGCAGCGTAGGGGGCGTTAACACTGAAGCTTTCTTT	.	few	14	TRBV9	TRBJ1-1